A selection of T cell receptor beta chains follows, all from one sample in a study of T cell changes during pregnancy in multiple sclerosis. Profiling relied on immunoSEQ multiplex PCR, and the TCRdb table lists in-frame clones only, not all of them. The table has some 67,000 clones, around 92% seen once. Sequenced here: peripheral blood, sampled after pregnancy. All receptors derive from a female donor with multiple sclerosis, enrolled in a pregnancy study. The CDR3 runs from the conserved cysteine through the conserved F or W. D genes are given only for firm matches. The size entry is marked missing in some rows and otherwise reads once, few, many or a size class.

CDR3 DNA: TGCGCCAGCAGCGCGGGACAGTTCACAGATACGCAGTATTTT; CDR3 protein: CASSAGQFTDTQYF; D gene: -; clone size: -; J gene: TRBJ2-3; V gene: TRBV5-1
CDR3 DNA: TGTGCCAGCAGCTTAGCACAGGGGAACTATGGCTACACCTTC; CDR3 protein: CASSLAQGNYGYTF; D gene: TRBD1; clone size: -; J gene: TRBJ1-2; V gene: TRBV7-2
CDR3 DNA: TGTGCCAGCAGCTTCCCGGGACAATCCTCCTACGAGCAGTACTTC; CDR3 protein: CASSFPGQSSYEQYF; D gene: -; clone size: -; J gene: TRBJ2-7; V gene: TRBV5-4
CDR3 DNA: TGTGCCAGCAGCTTGAGCGGGATGAGCACAGATACGCAGTATTTT; CDR3 protein: CASSLSGMSTDTQYF; D gene: TRBD2; clone size: -; J gene: TRBJ2-3; V gene: TRBV5-4
CDR3 DNA: TGCGCCAGCAGCTTAATAACTAGCGGGATACAGTTCTTC; CDR3 protein: CASSLITSGIQFF; D gene: TRBD2; clone size: -; J gene: TRBJ2-1; V gene: TRBV5-1
CDR3 DNA: TGTGCCAGCAGGGATGGACAGGGGTACTACGAGCAGTACTTC; CDR3 protein: CASRDGQGYYEQYF; D gene: TRBD1; clone size: -; J gene: TRBJ2-7; V gene: TRBV6-5
CDR3 DNA: TGTGCCAGTAGTCCTCCCGCGGGGAACTCCTACGAGCAGTACTTC; CDR3 protein: CASSPPAGNSYEQYF; D gene: -; clone size: few; J gene: TRBJ2-7; V gene: TRBV19
CDR3 DNA: TGTGCCAGCAGAGAGAAGACAGGGGGCGGGGATACGCAGTATTTT; CDR3 protein: CASREKTGGGDTQYF; D gene: TRBD1; clone size: once; J gene: TRBJ2-3; V gene: TRBV6-5
CDR3 DNA: TGTGCCAGCAGTGAGCAACTAGAGGGTGAGCAGTTCTTC; CDR3 protein: CASSEQLEGEQFF; D gene: -; clone size: -; J gene: TRBJ2-1; V gene: TRBV2
CDR3 DNA: TGTGCCAGCAGGACGGGATCCTACGAGCAGTACTTC; CDR3 protein: CASRTGSYEQYF; D gene: -; clone size: -; J gene: TRBJ2-7; V gene: TRBV6-1
CDR3 DNA: TGCGCCAGCAGTGTTGCGGGAGGCCCAGATACGCAGTATTTT; CDR3 protein: CASSVAGGPDTQYF; D gene: TRBD2; clone size: -; J gene: TRBJ2-3; V gene: TRBV5-1